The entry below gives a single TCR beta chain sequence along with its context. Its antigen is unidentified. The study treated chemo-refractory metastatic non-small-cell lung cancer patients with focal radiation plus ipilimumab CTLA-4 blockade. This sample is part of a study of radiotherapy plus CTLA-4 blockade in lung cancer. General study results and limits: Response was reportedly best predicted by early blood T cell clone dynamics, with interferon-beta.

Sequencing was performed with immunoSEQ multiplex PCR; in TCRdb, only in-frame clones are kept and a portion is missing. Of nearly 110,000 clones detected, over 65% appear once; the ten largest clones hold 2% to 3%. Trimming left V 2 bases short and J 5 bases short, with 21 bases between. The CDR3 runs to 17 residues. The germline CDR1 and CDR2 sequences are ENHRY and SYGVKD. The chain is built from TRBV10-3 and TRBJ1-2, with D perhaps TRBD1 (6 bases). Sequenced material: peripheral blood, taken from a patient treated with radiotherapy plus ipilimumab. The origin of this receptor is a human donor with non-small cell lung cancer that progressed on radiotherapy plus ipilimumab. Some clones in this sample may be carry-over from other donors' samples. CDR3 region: CAISEPQWGLGKYGYTF. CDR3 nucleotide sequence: TGTGCCATCAGTGAGCCCCAATGGGGGCTTGGGAAATATGGCTACACCTTC.